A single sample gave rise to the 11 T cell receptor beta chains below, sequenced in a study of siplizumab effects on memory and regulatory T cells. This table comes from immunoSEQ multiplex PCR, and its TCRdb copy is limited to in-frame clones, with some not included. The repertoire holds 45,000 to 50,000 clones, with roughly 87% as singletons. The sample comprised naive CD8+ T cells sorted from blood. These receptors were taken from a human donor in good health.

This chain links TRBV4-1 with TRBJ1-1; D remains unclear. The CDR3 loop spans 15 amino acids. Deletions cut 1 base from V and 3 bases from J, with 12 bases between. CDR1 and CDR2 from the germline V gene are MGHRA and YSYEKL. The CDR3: CASSQVWGDDTEAFF. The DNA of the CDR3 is TGCGCCAGCAGCCAAGTTTGGGGTGACGACACTGAAGCTTTCTTT.

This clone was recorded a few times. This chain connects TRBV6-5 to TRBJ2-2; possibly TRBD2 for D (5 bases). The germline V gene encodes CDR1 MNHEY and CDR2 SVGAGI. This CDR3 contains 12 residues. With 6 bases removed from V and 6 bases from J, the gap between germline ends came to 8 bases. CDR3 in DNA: TGTGCCAGCAGCCCCGGGGCCGGGGAGCTGTTTTTT. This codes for CASSPGAGELFF.

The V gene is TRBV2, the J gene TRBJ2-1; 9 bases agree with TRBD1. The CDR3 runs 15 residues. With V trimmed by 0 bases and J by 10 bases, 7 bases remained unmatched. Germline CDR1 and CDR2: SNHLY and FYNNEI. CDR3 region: CASSEARDRDFEQFF. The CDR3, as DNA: TGTGCCAGCAGTGAAGCGAGGGACAGGGATTTCGAGCAGTTCTTC.

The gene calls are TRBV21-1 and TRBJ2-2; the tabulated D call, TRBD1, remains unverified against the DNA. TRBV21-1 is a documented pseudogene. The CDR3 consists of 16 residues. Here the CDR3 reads CASSPHARGRGGELFF. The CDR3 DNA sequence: TGTGCCAGCAGCCCCCACGCTAGGGGGCGAGGCGGGGAGCTGTTTTTT.

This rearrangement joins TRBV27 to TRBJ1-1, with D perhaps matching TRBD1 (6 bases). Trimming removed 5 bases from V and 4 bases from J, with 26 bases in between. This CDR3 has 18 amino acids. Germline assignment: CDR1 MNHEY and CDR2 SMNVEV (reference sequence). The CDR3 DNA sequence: TGTGCCAGCAGTCCTCAACCGGGATTGGGGGGGCGAATCACTGAAGCTTTCTTT. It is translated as CASSPQPGLGGRITEAFF.

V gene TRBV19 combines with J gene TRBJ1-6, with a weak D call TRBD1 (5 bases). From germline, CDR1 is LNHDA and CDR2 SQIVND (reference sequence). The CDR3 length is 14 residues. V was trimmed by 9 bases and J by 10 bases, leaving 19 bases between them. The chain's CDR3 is CASGTKALFSPLHF. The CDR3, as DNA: TGTGCCAGCGGGACCAAAGCGTTGTTCTCACCCCTCCACTTT.

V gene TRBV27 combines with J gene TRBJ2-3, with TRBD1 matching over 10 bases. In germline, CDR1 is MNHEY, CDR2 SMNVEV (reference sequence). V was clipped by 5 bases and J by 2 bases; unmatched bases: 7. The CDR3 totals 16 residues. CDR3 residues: CASSIPGTGATDTQYF. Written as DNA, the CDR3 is TGTGCCAGCAGTATTCCCGGGACAGGGGCCACAGATACGCAGTATTTT.

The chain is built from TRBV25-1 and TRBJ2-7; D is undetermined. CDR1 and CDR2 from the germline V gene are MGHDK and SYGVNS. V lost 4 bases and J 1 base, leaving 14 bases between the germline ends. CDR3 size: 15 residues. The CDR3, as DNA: TGTGCCAGCAGTGTCCGTAGGTACTATTCCTACGAGCAGTACTTC. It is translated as CASSVRRYYSYEQYF.

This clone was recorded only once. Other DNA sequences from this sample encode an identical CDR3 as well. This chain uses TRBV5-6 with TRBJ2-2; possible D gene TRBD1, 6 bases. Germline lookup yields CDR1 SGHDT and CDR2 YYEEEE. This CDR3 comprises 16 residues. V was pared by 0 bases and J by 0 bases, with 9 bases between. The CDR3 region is CASSLASGANTGELFF. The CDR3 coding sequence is TGTGCCAGCAGCTTGGCCTCAGGGGCGAACACCGGGGAGCTGTTTTTT.

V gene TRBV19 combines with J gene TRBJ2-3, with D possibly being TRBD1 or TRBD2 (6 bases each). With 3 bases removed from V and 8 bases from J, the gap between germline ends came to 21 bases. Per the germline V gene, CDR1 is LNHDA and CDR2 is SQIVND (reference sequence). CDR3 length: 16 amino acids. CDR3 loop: CASSIFGGLGAGTQYF. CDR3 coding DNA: TGTGCCAGTAGTATCTTCGGGGGCTTAGGGGCAGGTACGCAGTATTTT.

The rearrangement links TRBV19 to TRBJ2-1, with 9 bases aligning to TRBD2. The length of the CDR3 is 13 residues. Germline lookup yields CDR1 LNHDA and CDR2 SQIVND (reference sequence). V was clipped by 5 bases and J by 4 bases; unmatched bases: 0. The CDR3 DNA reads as TGTGCCAGTAGTCTAGCGGGATACAATGAGCAGTTCTTC. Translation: CASSLAGYNEQFF.